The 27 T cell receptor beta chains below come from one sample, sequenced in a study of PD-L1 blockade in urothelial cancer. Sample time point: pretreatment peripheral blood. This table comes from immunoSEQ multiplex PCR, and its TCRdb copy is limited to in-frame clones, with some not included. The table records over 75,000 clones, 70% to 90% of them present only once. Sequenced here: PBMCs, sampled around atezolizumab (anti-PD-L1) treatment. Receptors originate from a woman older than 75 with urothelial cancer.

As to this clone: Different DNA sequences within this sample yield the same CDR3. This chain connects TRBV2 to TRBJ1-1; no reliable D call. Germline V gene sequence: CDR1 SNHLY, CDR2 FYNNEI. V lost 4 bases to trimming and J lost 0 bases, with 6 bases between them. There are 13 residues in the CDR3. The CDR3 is CASSVQMNTEAFF. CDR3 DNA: TGTGCCAGCAGTGTACAGATGAACACTGAAGCTTTCTTT.

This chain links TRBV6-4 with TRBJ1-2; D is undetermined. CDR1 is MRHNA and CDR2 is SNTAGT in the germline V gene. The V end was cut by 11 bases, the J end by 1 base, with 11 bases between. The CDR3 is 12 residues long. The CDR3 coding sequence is TGTGCCGACTGGAACAATAACTATGGCTACACCTTC. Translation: CADWNNNYGYTF.

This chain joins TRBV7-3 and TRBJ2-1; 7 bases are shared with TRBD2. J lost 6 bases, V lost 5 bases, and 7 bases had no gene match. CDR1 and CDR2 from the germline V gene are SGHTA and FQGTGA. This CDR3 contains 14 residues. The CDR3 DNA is TGTGCCAGCAGCCGAACCCGGACTAGCAATGAGCAGTTCTTC. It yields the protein CASSRTRTSNEQFF.

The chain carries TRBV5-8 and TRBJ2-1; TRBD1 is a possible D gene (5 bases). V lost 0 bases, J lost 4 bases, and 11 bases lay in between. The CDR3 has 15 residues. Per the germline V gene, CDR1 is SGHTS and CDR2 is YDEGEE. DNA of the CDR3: TGTGCCAGCAGCTTGGCAGGACACAGTTACAATGAGCAGTTCTTC. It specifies CASSLAGHSYNEQFF.

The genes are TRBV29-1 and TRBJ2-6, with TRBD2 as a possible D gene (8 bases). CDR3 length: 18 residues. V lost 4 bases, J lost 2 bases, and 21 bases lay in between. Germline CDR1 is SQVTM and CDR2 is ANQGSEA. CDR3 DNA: TGCAGCGTTGTCGGGGGGGGCAGGGGGAAAGCTGGGGCCAACGTCCTGACTTTC. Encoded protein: CSVVGGGRGKAGANVLTF. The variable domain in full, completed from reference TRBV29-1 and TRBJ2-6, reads SAVISQKPSRDICQRGTSLTIQCQVDSQVTMMFWYRQQPGQSLTLIATANQGSEATYESGFVIDKFPISRPNLTFSTLTVSNMSPEDSSIYLCSVVGGGRGKAGANVLTFGAGSRLTVL.

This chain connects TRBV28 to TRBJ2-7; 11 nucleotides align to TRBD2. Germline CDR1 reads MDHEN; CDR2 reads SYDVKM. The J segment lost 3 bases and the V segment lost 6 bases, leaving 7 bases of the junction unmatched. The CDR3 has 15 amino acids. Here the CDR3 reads CASRVPGTSGYEQYF. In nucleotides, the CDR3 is TGTGCCAGCAGGGTCCCCGGGACTAGCGGCTACGAGCAGTACTTC.

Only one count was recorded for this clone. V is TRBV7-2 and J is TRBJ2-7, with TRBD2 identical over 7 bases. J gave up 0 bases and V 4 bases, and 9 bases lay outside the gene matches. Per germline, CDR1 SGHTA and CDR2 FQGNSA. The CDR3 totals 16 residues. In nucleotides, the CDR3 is TGTGCCAGCAGCTCGTCAGGGACTATAAGCTCCTACGAGCAGTACTTC. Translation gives CASSSSGTISSYEQYF.

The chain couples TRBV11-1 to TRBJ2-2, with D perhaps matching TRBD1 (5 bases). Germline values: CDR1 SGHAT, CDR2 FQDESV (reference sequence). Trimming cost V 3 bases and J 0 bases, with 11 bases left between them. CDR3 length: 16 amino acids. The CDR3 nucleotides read TGTGCCAGCAGCTTCCCGGACATTTCGAACACCGGGGAGCTGTTTTTT. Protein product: CASSFPDISNTGELFF.

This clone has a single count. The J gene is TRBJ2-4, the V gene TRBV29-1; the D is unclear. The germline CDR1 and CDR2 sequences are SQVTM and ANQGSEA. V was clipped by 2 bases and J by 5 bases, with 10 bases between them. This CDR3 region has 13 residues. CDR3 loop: CSVESLAENIQYF. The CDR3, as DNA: TGCAGCGTTGAATCGTTGGCGGAAAACATTCAGTACTTC.

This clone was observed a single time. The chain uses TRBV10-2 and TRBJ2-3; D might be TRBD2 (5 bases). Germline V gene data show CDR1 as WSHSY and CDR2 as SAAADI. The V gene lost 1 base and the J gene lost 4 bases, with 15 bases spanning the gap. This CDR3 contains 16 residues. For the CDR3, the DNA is TGCGCCAGCAGTGAGTGGGAGCGGACGATAGCAGATACGCAGTATTTT. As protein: CASSEWERTIADTQYF.

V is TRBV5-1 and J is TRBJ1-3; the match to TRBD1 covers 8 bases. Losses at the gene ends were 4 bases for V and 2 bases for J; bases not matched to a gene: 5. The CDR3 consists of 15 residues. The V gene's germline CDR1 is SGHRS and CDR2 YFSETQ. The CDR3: CASSPQTGAGNTIYF. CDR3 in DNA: TGCGCCAGCAGCCCTCAGACAGGGGCTGGAAACACCATATATTTT.

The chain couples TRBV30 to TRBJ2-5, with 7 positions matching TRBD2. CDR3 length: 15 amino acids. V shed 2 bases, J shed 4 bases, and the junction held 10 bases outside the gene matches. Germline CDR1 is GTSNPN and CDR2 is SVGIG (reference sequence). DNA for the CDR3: TGTGCCTGGAGTCCCCTAGGGCTAGCGGTAGAGACCCAGTACTTC. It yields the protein CAWSPLGLAVETQYF.

CDR3: CASSLYSRANTEAFF. Written as DNA, the CDR3 is TGCGCCAGCAGCTTATACAGCCGAGCGAACACTGAAGCTTTCTTT. This chain links TRBV5-1 with TRBJ1-1; D call uncertain. CDR1 is SGHRS and CDR2 is YFSETQ in the germline V gene. Trimming pared 2 bases from V and 1 base from J, leaving 12 bases between. The length of the CDR3 is 15 residues.

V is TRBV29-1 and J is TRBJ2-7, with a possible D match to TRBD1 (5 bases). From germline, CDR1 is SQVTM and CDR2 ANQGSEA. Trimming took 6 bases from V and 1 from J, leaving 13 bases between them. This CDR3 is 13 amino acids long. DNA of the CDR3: TGCAGCGTCCTCCTCAGGGATTCCTACGAGCAGTACTTC. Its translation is CSVLLRDSYEQYF.

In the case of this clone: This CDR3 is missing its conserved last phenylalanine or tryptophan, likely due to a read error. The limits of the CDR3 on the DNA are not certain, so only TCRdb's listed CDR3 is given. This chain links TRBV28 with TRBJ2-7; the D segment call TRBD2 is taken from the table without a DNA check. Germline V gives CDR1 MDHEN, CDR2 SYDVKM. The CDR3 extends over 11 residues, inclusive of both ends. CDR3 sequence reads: CASSSLGGSML.

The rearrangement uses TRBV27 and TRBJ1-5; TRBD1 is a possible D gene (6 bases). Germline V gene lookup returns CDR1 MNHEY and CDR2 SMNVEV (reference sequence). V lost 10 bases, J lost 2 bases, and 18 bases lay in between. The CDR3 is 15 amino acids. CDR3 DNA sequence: TGTGCCACTAGATTAGAACCAGGGGGCAATCAGCCCCAGCATTTT. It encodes CATRLEPGGNQPQHF.

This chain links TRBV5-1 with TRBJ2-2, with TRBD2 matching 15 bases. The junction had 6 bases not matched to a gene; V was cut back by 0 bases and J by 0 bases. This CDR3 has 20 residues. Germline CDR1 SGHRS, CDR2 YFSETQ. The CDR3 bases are TGCGCCAGCAGCTTGGACAGGACTAGCGGGAGGGCCTCGAACACCGGGGAGCTGTTTTTT. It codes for CASSLDRTSGRASNTGELFF.

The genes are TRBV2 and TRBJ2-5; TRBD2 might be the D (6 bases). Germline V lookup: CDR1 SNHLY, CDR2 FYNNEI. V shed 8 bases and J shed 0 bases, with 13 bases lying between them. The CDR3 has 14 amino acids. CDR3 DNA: TGTGCCAGCCAAACGGGACTCAACCAAGAGACCCAGTACTTC. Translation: CASQTGLNQETQYF.

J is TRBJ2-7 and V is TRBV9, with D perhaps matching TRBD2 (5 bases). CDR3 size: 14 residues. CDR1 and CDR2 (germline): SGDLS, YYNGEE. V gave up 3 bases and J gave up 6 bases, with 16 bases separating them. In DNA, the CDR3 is TGTGCCAGCAGCGAGCTAGCTATCCGGGGCGAGCAGTACTTC. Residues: CASSELAIRGEQYF.

CDR3 sequence reads: CASSLGDWGGVSEQYF. The CDR3 DNA reads as TGTGCCAGCAGCTTGGGGGACTGGGGGGGAGTGAGCGAGCAGTACTTC. The rearrangement links TRBV5-6 to TRBJ2-7, with 7 bases that match TRBD2. The CDR3 extends over 16 amino acids. Per germline, CDR1 SGHDT and CDR2 YYEEEE. The V gene end was trimmed by 0 bases and the J gene end by 6 bases; junction bases not matched to a gene: 12.

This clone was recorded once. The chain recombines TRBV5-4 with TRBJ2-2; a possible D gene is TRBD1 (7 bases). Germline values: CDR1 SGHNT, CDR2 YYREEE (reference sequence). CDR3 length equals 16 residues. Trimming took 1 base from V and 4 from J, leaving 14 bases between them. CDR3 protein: CASSLMGQGGTGELFF. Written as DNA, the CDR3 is TGTGCCAGCAGCTTGATGGGGCAGGGGGGCACCGGGGAGCTGTTTTTT.

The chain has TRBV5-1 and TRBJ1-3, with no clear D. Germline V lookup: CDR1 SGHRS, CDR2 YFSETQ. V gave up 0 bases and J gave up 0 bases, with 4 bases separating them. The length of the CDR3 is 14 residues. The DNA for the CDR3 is TGCGCCAGCAGCTTGGGAGACTCTGGAAACACCATATATTTT. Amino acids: CASSLGDSGNTIYF.

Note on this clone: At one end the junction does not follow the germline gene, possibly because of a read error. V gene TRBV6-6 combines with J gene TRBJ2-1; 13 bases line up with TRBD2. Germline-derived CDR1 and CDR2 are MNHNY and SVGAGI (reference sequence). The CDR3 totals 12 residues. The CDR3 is CASSLLAGGPVF. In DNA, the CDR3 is TGTGCCAGCAGCTTACTAGCGGGAGGGCCGGTCTTC.

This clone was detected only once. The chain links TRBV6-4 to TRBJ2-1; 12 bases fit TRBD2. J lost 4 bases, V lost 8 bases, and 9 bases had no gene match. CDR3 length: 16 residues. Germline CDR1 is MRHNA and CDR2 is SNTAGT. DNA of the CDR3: TGTGCCAGCTCAGTGACTAGCGGGAGTGCGTACAATGAGCAGTTCTTC. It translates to CASSVTSGSAYNEQFF.

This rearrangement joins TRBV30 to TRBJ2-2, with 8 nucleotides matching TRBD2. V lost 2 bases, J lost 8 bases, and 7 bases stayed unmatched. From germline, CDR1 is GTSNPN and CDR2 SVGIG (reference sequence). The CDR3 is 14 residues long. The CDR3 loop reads CAWSTGTSTGELFF. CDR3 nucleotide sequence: TGTGCCTGGAGTACCGGGACTAGTACTGGGGAGCTGTTTTTT.

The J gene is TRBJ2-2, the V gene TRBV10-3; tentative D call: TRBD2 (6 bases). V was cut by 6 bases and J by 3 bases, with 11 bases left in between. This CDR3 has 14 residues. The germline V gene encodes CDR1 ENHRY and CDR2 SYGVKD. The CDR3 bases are TGTGCCATCAGGGGGGGTGTCGACACCGGGGAGCTGTTTTTT. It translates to CAIRGGVDTGELFF.

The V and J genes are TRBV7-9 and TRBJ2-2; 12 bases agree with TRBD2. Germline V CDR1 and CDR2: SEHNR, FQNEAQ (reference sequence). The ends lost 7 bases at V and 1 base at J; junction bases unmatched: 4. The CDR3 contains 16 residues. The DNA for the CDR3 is TGTGCCAGCAAAAGGGGACTAGCGGGGAACACCGGGGAGCTGTTTTTT. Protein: CASKRGLAGNTGELFF.